These 18 T cell receptor beta chains were sequenced from one sample in a study of blood T cell repertoires in COVID-19. The protocol was immunoSEQ multiplex PCR, while the TCRdb copy is restricted to in-frame clones and leaves out a portion. The sample consists of 200,000 or so clones, roughly 80% of them appearing once. The material sequenced was peripheral blood. Receptors originate from a woman aged 25 to 39 with acute or convalescent COVID-19.

The rearrangement links TRBV7-9 to TRBJ1-5, with 8 bases identical to TRBD1. CDR3 length: 16 amino acids. The germline gives CDR1 SEHNR, CDR2 FQNEAQ (reference sequence). J was trimmed by 3 bases and V by 3 bases; bases with no gene match: 7. CDR3 region: CASSLGEDRVNQPQHF. The CDR3 DNA reads as TGTGCCAGCAGCTTGGGTGAGGACAGGGTCAATCAGCCCCAGCATTTT.

This clone appeared a single time. This chain links TRBV20-1 with TRBJ2-1; D may be TRBD2 (5 bases). The length of the CDR3 is 16 residues. Germline V gene sequence: CDR1 DFQATT, CDR2 SNEGSKA (reference sequence). Trimming took off 3 bases at V and 0 bases at J, with 15 bases between the two ends. The chain's CDR3 is CSASGPGMSSYNEQFF. CDR3 nucleotide sequence: TGCAGTGCTAGTGGGCCGGGGATGAGCTCCTACAATGAGCAGTTCTTC.

This rearrangement joins TRBV6-4 to TRBJ2-3; 10 bases align to TRBD2. Germline CDR1 MRHNA, CDR2 SNTAGT. The V gene end was trimmed by 4 bases and the J gene end by 2 bases; junction bases not matched to a gene: 6. The CDR3 contains 16 residues. DNA of the CDR3: TGTGCCAGCAGTGCCTTAGCGGGAGGCTACACAGATACGCAGTATTTT. Protein product: CASSALAGGYTDTQYF.

This chain connects TRBV19 to TRBJ2-7, with 7 bases identical to TRBD2. CDR1 and CDR2 from the germline V gene are LNHDA and SQIVND (reference sequence). Trimming at V came to 11 bases and at J to 5 bases, leaving 12 bases not matched to a gene. There are 13 residues in the CDR3. CDR3 sequence (DNA): TGTGCCTCGTCTATGGCAGGGAGGGACGAGCAGTACTTC. It codes for CASSMAGRDEQYF.

This clone has a handful of counts. CDR3 in amino acids: CASSRPDRLNTEAFF. As DNA, the CDR3 is TGTGCCAGCAGCCGACCAGACAGGTTGAACACTGAAGCTTTCTTT. J is TRBJ1-1 and V is TRBV7-9; D may be TRBD1 (6 bases). The CDR3 is 15 residues long. V lost 5 bases and J lost 0, with 13 bases in between. Looked up from germline, CDR1 is SEHNR and CDR2 is FQNEAQ (reference sequence).

This clone has only a few counts. V usage is TRBV9 and J usage is TRBJ2-7; 8 nucleotides match TRBD2. The J segment lost 9 bases and the V segment lost 3 bases, leaving 23 bases of the junction unmatched. The CDR3 is 18 amino acids. The germline gives CDR1 SGDLS, CDR2 YYNGEE. The CDR3 nucleotides are TGTGCCAGCAGCGAGAGGGGTCTACTGGAGCGGGGGACCCTATGGCAGTACTTC. The encoded protein is CASSERGLLERGTLWQYF. Full variable domain (outside the CDR3, taken from reference TRBV9 and TRBJ2-7): DSGVTQTPKHLITATGQRVTLRCSPRSGDLSVYWYQQSLDQGLQFLIQYYNGEERAKGNILERFSAQQFPDLHSELNLSSLELGDSALYFCASSERGLLERGTLWQYFGPGTRLTVT.

The V call is TRBV6-5, the J call TRBJ1-1; D call uncertain. Germline-derived CDR1 and CDR2 are MNHEY and SVGAGI. Trimming took 0 bases from V and 3 from J, leaving 11 bases between them. The CDR3 runs to 15 residues. The CDR3: CASSYSTGSDTEAFF. CDR3 nucleotide sequence: TGTGCCAGCAGTTACTCGACTGGGTCGGACACTGAAGCTTTCTTT.

A single count supports this clone. The V call is TRBV19, the J call TRBJ1-4; 8 bases fit TRBD1. Trimming cost V 10 bases and J 4 bases; bases outside gene matches: 5. From germline, CDR1 is LNHDA and CDR2 SQIVND (reference sequence). This CDR3 region has 13 residues. The CDR3 sequence: CATLDRDNEKLFF. The DNA for the CDR3 is TGTGCCACTTTGGACAGGGATAATGAAAAACTGTTTTTT.

This chain links TRBV13 with TRBJ1-3; 9 bases match TRBD1. The CDR3 runs to 16 residues. The V and J ends lost 4 bases and 3 bases, in that order; junction bases with no gene match: 7. Germline CDR1 and CDR2: PRHDT and FYEKMQ (reference sequence). CDR3 in DNA: TGTGCCAGCAGCTACCGGGACAGGGCTTTTGGAAACACCATATATTTT. Translation: CASSYRDRAFGNTIYF.

The chain recombines TRBV10-2 with TRBJ1-5; 12 nucleotides line up with TRBD1. V trimming: 6 bases; J trimming: 6 bases; junction bases outside the gene matches: 6. CDR1 and CDR2 from the germline V gene are WSHSY and SAAADI. The CDR3 runs to 15 residues. CDR3 nucleotides: TGCGCCAGCAGCGGGACAGGGGGCGGCGGTCAGCCCCAGCATTTT. Its translation is CASSGTGGGGQPQHF.

This chain links TRBV19 with TRBJ2-2; 8 nucleotides agree with TRBD1. Trimming at V came to 8 bases and at J to 3 bases, leaving 2 bases not matched to a gene. From germline, CDR1 is LNHDA and CDR2 SQIVND (reference sequence). This CDR3 comprises 13 residues. The DNA of the CDR3 is TGTGCCAGTGACAGGGGTTACACCGGGGAGCTGTTTTTT. This codes for CASDRGYTGELFF.

The chain carries TRBV29-1 and TRBJ2-7, with TRBD1 matching over 9 bases. The CDR3 is made up of 14 amino acids. Trimming took 4 bases from V and 0 from J; bases not matched to a gene: 4. Germline assignment: CDR1 SQVTM and CDR2 ANQGSEA. The CDR3, as DNA: TGCAGCGTTGCCGGACAGGGGACCTCCTACGAGCAGTACTTC. Translated, it gives CSVAGQGTSYEQYF.

The chain combines TRBV29-1 with TRBJ2-1; 9 bases align to TRBD2. V shed 3 bases and J 3 bases; nucleotides not matched to a gene: 6. This CDR3 has 15 amino acids. Germline assignment: CDR1 SQVTM and CDR2 ANQGSEA. The CDR3 spells CSVDGGRAVYNEQFF. In DNA form, the CDR3 reads TGCAGCGTTGATGGCGGGAGGGCGGTCTACAATGAGCAGTTCTTC.

This chain joins TRBV5-1 and TRBJ1-1, with D tentatively TRBD1 (5 bases). Deletions cut 0 bases from V and 1 base from J, with 7 bases between. Germline V gene sequence: CDR1 SGHRS, CDR2 YFSETQ. The CDR3 extends over 14 amino acids. CDR3 amino acids: CASSLVGANTEAFF. The CDR3 nucleotides read TGCGCCAGCAGCTTGGTTGGGGCGAACACTGAAGCTTTCTTT.

The V and J genes are TRBV27 and TRBJ1-5; 7 nucleotides match TRBD1. In germline, CDR1 is MNHEY, CDR2 SMNVEV (reference sequence). V trimming: 5 bases; J trimming: 3 bases; junction bases outside the gene matches: 7. The CDR3 sequence is 15 residues long. The CDR3 reads CASSASGGFNQPQHF. The CDR3 DNA is TGTGCCAGCAGTGCCTCAGGGGGATTCAATCAGCCCCAGCATTTT.

Only one count was recorded for this clone. CDR3 amino acids: CASSFEITGNTIYF. DNA for the CDR3: TGTGCCAGCAGCTTTGAGATTACTGGAAACACCATATATTTT. The V call is TRBV7-9, the J call TRBJ1-3; no clear D gene. The V and J ends lost 3 bases and 2 bases respectively, with 8 bases between them. The germline gives CDR1 SEHNR, CDR2 FQNEAQ (reference sequence). The CDR3 is 14 residues long.

This chain connects TRBV4-2 to TRBJ2-3, with D possibly matching TRBD2 (5 bases). The CDR3 is made up of 13 amino acids. V gave up 1 base and J gave up 8 bases, with 10 bases separating them. In germline, CDR1 is LGHNA, CDR2 YNFKEQ. The CDR3, as DNA: TGTGCCAGCAGCCAAGTGGATCTAGCTACGCAGTATTTT. Translation gives CASSQVDLATQYF.

DNA for the CDR3: TGCGCCAGCAGCTTAGGAGGGAGCGGAAATTCACCCCTCCACTTT. Translation: CASSLGGSGNSPLHF. V and J are TRBV4-3 and TRBJ1-6; D is ambiguous. V lost 5 bases, J lost 7 bases, and 15 bases lay in between. There are 15 residues in the CDR3. Germline CDR1 and CDR2: LGHNA and YSLEER.